This is a list of T cell receptor beta chains from one sample in a study of blood T cell repertoires in COVID-19. TCRdb keeps only in-frame clones here, not all; method: immunoSEQ multiplex PCR. This repertoire shows about 210,000 clones, 80% to 90% found once; its top ten account for 0.7% to 0.85%. Sequencing was carried out using peripheral blood. The receptors come from a woman aged 70 to 79 with acute or convalescent COVID-19. Both conserved end residues are part of each CDR3. Fields, in order: J gene, clone size, V gene, D gene, CDR3 protein, CDR3 DNA. The D gene is left open where the match is weak. Clone sizes are given selectively: once, few, many, or a class where the clone is expanded.

j_call: TRBJ2-3; clone_size: -; v_call: TRBV5-1; d_call: TRBD2; cdr3_aa: CASSLGLAGGITDTQYF; cdr3_nt: TGCGCCAGCAGCCTCGGACTAGCGGGAGGGATCACAGATACGCAGTATTTT
j_call: TRBJ2-2; clone_size: -; v_call: TRBV7-9; d_call: TRBD2; cdr3_aa: CASSLAGTSGRGNTGELFF; cdr3_nt: TGTGCCAGCAGCTTAGCCGGGACTAGCGGGAGAGGGAACACCGGGGAGCTGTTTTTT
j_call: TRBJ2-1; clone_size: -; v_call: TRBV18; d_call: TRBD1; cdr3_aa: CASSPRTGSSYNEQFF; cdr3_nt: TGTGCCAGCTCTCCAAGGACAGGGAGCTCCTACAATGAGCAGTTCTTC
j_call: TRBJ2-2; clone_size: -; v_call: TRBV10-3; d_call: TRBD2; cdr3_aa: CAISSLGGDTGELFF; cdr3_nt: TGTGCCATCAGCTCCTTGGGGGGGGACACCGGGGAGCTGTTTTTT
j_call: TRBJ2-2; clone_size: -; v_call: TRBV12-5; d_call: -; cdr3_aa: CASGFLIQGTGELFF; cdr3_nt: TGTGCTAGTGGTTTCCTAATACAGGGCACCGGGGAGCTGTTTTTT
j_call: TRBJ1-2; clone_size: -; v_call: TRBV4-3; d_call: TRBD1; cdr3_aa: CASSQDSGQASHTF; cdr3_nt: TGCGCCAGCAGCCAAGATAGCGGACAGGCTTCTCACACCTTC
j_call: TRBJ2-5; clone_size: -; v_call: TRBV7-2; d_call: -; cdr3_aa: CASSAWERRETQYF; cdr3_nt: TGTGCCAGCAGCGCTTGGGAGAGAAGAGAGACCCAGTACTTC
j_call: TRBJ2-1; clone_size: -; v_call: TRBV9; d_call: TRBD2; cdr3_aa: CASSRILAGGPGEQFF; cdr3_nt: TGTGCCAGCAGCCGAATTTTAGCGGGAGGGCCTGGGGAGCAGTTCTTC
j_call: TRBJ1-1; clone_size: few; v_call: TRBV10-2; d_call: -; cdr3_aa: CASSEGGNTEAFF; cdr3_nt: TGCGCCAGCAGTGAGGGCGGGAACACTGAAGCTTTCTTT
j_call: TRBJ2-1; clone_size: -; v_call: TRBV5-1; d_call: -; cdr3_aa: CASSLEPAGHNEQFF; cdr3_nt: TGCGCCAGCAGCTTGGAGCCAGCGGGCCACAATGAGCAGTTCTTC
j_call: TRBJ2-2; clone_size: -; v_call: TRBV5-8; d_call: -; cdr3_aa: CATTTYSRGPTGELFF; cdr3_nt: TGTGCCACCACCACCTATAGTAGGGGTCCTACCGGGGAGCTGTTTTTT
j_call: TRBJ2-2; clone_size: -; v_call: TRBV5-4; d_call: -; cdr3_aa: CASSLVRGYPGELFF; cdr3_nt: TGTGCCAGCAGCTTGGTGCGGGGTTACCCCGGGGAGCTGTTTTTT
j_call: TRBJ1-2; clone_size: -; v_call: TRBV5-4; d_call: TRBD1; cdr3_aa: CASSLEGTAYGYTF; cdr3_nt: TGTGCCAGCAGCTTGGAGGGGACAGCCTATGGCTACACCTTC
j_call: TRBJ1-1; clone_size: once; v_call: TRBV28; d_call: TRBD1; cdr3_aa: CASRPDRGPGTEAFF; cdr3_nt: TGTGCCAGCAGACCCGACAGGGGGCCGGGGACTGAAGCTTTCTTT
j_call: TRBJ2-7; clone_size: -; v_call: TRBV21-1; d_call: -; cdr3_aa: CASSKGAGTASYEQYF; cdr3_nt: TGTGCCAGCAGCAAAGGCGCCGGGACAGCCAGCTACGAGCAGTACTTC
j_call: TRBJ1-1; clone_size: -; v_call: TRBV5-1; d_call: -; cdr3_aa: CASSLEGRVTEAFF; cdr3_nt: TGCGCCAGCAGCTTGGAAGGGAGGGTCACTGAAGCTTTCTTT
j_call: TRBJ1-2; clone_size: -; v_call: TRBV5-1; d_call: TRBD1; cdr3_aa: CASSLGGTGGPGYTF; cdr3_nt: TGCGCCAGCAGCTTGGGCGGGACAGGGGGCCCTGGCTACACCTTC
j_call: TRBJ1-1; clone_size: -; v_call: TRBV6-5; d_call: -; cdr3_aa: CASSFSGVGTEAFF; cdr3_nt: TGTGCCAGCAGTTTCTCAGGGGTGGGCACTGAAGCTTTCTTT
j_call: TRBJ2-5; clone_size: -; v_call: TRBV5-1; d_call: -; cdr3_aa: CASSKGQLGETQYF; cdr3_nt: TGCGCCAGCAGCAAGGGACAACTGGGGGAGACCCAGTACTTC
j_call: TRBJ1-2; clone_size: -; v_call: TRBV6-5; d_call: -; cdr3_aa: CASSYLGGKDGYTF; cdr3_nt: TGTGCCAGCAGTTACTTGGGGGGAAAGGATGGCTACACCTTC
j_call: TRBJ2-7; clone_size: -; v_call: TRBV6-6; d_call: -; cdr3_aa: CASSYSRRDTYEQYF; cdr3_nt: TGTGCCAGCAGTTACTCAAGGAGAGATACCTACGAGCAGTACTTC
j_call: TRBJ1-2; clone_size: -; v_call: TRBV6-5; d_call: -; cdr3_aa: CASRGSSSYTF; cdr3_nt: TGTGCCAGCCGGGGGTCTTCAAGCTACACCTTC
j_call: TRBJ2-2; clone_size: -; v_call: TRBV5-4; d_call: -; cdr3_aa: CASSLNRFTGELFF; cdr3_nt: TGTGCCAGCAGCTTAAACAGGTTCACCGGGGAGCTGTTTTTT
j_call: TRBJ2-7; clone_size: -; v_call: TRBV12-3/TRBV12-4; d_call: TRBD2; cdr3_aa: CASSFSGGEQYF; cdr3_nt: TGTGCCAGCAGTTTTTCGGGGGGAGAGCAGTACTTC
j_call: TRBJ2-2; clone_size: -; v_call: TRBV6-1; d_call: -; cdr3_aa: CASSAEATGTSGELFF; cdr3_nt: TGTGCCAGCAGTGCAGAAGCGACAGGGACTTCTGGGGAGCTGTTTTTT
j_call: TRBJ1-2; clone_size: once; v_call: TRBV4-1; d_call: TRBD1; cdr3_aa: CASSPTWIQGNYGYTF; cdr3_nt: TGCGCCAGCAGCCCGACATGGATACAGGGGAACTATGGCTACACCTTC
j_call: TRBJ1-1; clone_size: few; v_call: TRBV5-1; d_call: -; cdr3_aa: CASSLSGFSEAFF; cdr3_nt: TGCGCCAGCAGCTTGTCAGGTTTCTCTGAAGCTTTCTTT
j_call: TRBJ2-1; clone_size: -; v_call: TRBV5-1; d_call: -; cdr3_aa: CASSSGVFSNEQFF; cdr3_nt: TGCGCCAGCAGCTCCGGAGTGTTCAGCAATGAGCAGTTCTTC
j_call: TRBJ2-1; clone_size: -; v_call: TRBV5-1; d_call: -; cdr3_aa: CASSLVAGNIYNEQFF; cdr3_nt: TGCGCCAGCAGCTTGGTCGCGGGGAATATCTACAATGAGCAGTTCTTC
j_call: TRBJ1-5; clone_size: -; v_call: TRBV19; d_call: -; cdr3_aa: CASSNGNQPQHF; cdr3_nt: TGTGCCAGTAGTAACGGGAATCAGCCCCAGCATTTT
j_call: TRBJ2-1; clone_size: few; v_call: TRBV12-3/TRBV12-4; d_call: TRBD1; cdr3_aa: CASSRTGAGEQFF; cdr3_nt: TGTGCCAGCAGTCGGACAGGGGCTGGTGAGCAGTTCTTC
j_call: TRBJ2-7; clone_size: -; v_call: TRBV28; d_call: TRBD1; cdr3_aa: CASSLLDRVYEQYF; cdr3_nt: TGTGCCAGCAGTCTATTGGACAGGGTCTACGAGCAGTACTTC
j_call: TRBJ1-1; clone_size: -; v_call: TRBV18; d_call: -; cdr3_aa: CASSLDTLGPMNTEAFF; cdr3_nt: TGTGCCAGCTCACTTGATACTCTGGGGCCCATGAACACTGAAGCTTTCTTT
j_call: TRBJ1-6; clone_size: -; v_call: TRBV3-1/TRBV3-2; d_call: TRBD1; cdr3_aa: CASSPRDRQNSPLHF; cdr3_nt: TGTGCCAGCAGCCCCCGGGACAGGCAGAATTCACCCCTCCACTTT
j_call: TRBJ2-1; clone_size: -; v_call: TRBV24-1; d_call: -; cdr3_aa: CATSDGRVYNEQFF; cdr3_nt: TGTGCCACCAGTGATGGCCGGGTCTACAATGAGCAGTTCTTC
j_call: TRBJ1-1; clone_size: -; v_call: TRBV7-2; d_call: -; cdr3_aa: CASSFRGSGSEAFF; cdr3_nt: TGTGCCAGCAGCTTCCGGGGGTCCGGCTCTGAAGCTTTCTTT
j_call: TRBJ2-2; clone_size: -; v_call: TRBV19; d_call: TRBD1; cdr3_aa: CASRNGTVNTGELFF; cdr3_nt: TGTGCCAGTAGGAACGGGACAGTGAACACCGGGGAGCTGTTTTTT
j_call: TRBJ1-2; clone_size: -; v_call: TRBV27; d_call: TRBD1; cdr3_aa: CASSPRTGRAGYTF; cdr3_nt: TGTGCCAGCAGTCCCAGGACAGGGAGGGCTGGCTACACCTTC
j_call: TRBJ2-1; clone_size: -; v_call: TRBV4-2; d_call: TRBD2; cdr3_aa: CASSQDVRGAYNEQFF; cdr3_nt: TGTGCCAGCAGCCAAGATGTACGGGGGGCCTACAATGAGCAGTTCTTC
j_call: TRBJ1-2; clone_size: -; v_call: TRBV3-1/TRBV3-2; d_call: -; cdr3_aa: CASSQEEGNYGYTF; cdr3_nt: TGTGCCAGCAGCCAAGAGGAGGGGAACTATGGCTACACCTTC
j_call: TRBJ1-1; clone_size: -; v_call: TRBV15; d_call: TRBD1; cdr3_aa: CATSRGGTGGGPFF; cdr3_nt: TGTGCCACCAGCAGGGGAGGGACAGGGGGAGGTCCTTTCTTT
j_call: TRBJ2-1; clone_size: -; v_call: TRBV7-9; d_call: TRBD2; cdr3_aa: CASAGTRSDEQFF; cdr3_nt: TGTGCCAGCGCCGGGACTAGAAGCGATGAGCAGTTCTTC
j_call: TRBJ2-7; clone_size: once; v_call: TRBV2; d_call: TRBD2; cdr3_aa: CASRRASGGSYEQYF; cdr3_nt: TGTGCCAGCAGGAGAGCTAGCGGCGGCTCCTACGAGCAGTACTTC
j_call: TRBJ2-1; clone_size: -; v_call: TRBV7-9; d_call: TRBD2; cdr3_aa: CASRRLAGDREQFF; cdr3_nt: TGTGCCAGCAGGCGACTAGCGGGAGATCGGGAGCAGTTCTTC
j_call: TRBJ2-1; clone_size: -; v_call: TRBV11-3; d_call: -; cdr3_aa: CASSLTELDNEQFF; cdr3_nt: TGTGCCAGCAGCTTAACGGAGTTGGACAATGAGCAGTTCTTC
j_call: TRBJ2-3; clone_size: -; v_call: TRBV27; d_call: TRBD2; cdr3_aa: CASSQTSGGPTDTQYF; cdr3_nt: TGTGCCAGCAGCCAGACTAGCGGGGGGCCCACAGATACGCAGTATTTT
j_call: TRBJ1-6; clone_size: -; v_call: TRBV9; d_call: TRBD1; cdr3_aa: CASSVTGEASPLHF; cdr3_nt: TGTGCCAGCAGCGTTACAGGGGAAGCCTCACCCCTCCACTTT
j_call: TRBJ1-1; clone_size: -; v_call: TRBV7-9; d_call: -; cdr3_aa: CASSRGQFEAFF; cdr3_nt: TGTGCCAGCAGCCGCGGACAGTTTGAAGCTTTCTTT
j_call: TRBJ2-7; clone_size: -; v_call: TRBV3-1/TRBV3-2; d_call: -; cdr3_aa: CASSRSWTPTDEQYF; cdr3_nt: TGTGCCAGCAGCCGGTCTTGGACACCAACGGACGAGCAGTACTTC
j_call: TRBJ2-5; clone_size: -; v_call: TRBV5-1; d_call: -; cdr3_aa: CASSSRLGAETQYF; cdr3_nt: TGCGCCAGCAGCTCTCGACTGGGGGCAGAGACCCAGTACTTC
j_call: TRBJ1-1; clone_size: once; v_call: TRBV5-8; d_call: -; cdr3_aa: CASSLGARTNTEAFF; cdr3_nt: TGTGCCAGCAGCTTGGGGGCCCGAACGAACACTGAAGCTTTCTTT